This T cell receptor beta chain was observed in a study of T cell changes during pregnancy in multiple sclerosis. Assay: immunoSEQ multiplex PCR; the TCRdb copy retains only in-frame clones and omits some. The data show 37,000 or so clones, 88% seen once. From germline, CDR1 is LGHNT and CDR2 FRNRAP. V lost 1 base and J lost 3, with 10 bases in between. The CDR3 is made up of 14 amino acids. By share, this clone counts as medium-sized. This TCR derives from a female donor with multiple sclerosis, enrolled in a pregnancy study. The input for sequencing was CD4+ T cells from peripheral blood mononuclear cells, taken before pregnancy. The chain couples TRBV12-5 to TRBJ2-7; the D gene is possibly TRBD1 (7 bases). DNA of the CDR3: TGTGCTAGTGGTTTGGACAGGGGAGGCTACGAGCAGTACTTC. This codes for CASGLDRGGYEQYF. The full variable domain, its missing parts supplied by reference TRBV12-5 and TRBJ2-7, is DARVTQTPRHKVTEMGQEVTMRCQPILGHNTVFWYRQTMMQGLELLAYFRNRAPLDDSGMPKDRFSAEMPDATLATLKIQPSEPRDSAVYFCASGLDRGGYEQYFGPGTRLTVT.